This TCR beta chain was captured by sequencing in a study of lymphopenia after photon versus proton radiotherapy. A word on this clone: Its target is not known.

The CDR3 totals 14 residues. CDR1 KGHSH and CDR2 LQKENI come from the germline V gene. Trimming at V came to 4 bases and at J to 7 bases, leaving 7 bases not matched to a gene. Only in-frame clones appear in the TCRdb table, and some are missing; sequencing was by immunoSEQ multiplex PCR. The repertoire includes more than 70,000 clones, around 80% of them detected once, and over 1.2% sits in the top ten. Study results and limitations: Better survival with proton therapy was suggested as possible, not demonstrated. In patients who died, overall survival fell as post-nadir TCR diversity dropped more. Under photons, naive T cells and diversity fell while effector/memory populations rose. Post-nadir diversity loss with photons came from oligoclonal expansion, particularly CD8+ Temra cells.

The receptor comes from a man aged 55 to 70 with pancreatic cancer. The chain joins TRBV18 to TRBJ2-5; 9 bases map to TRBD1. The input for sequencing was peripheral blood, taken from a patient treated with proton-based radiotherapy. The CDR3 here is CASSLGQGLGTQYF. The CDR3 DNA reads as TGTGCCAGCTCACTCGGACAGGGGCTGGGGACCCAGTACTTC.